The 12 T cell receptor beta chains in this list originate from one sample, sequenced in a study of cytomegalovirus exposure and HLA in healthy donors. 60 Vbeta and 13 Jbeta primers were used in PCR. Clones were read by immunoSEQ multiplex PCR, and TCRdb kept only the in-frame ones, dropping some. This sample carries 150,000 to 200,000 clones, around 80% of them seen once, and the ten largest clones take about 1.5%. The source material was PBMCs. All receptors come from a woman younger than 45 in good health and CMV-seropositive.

CDR3 nucleotides: TGTGCCAGCAGTTTTGGGTCCAGGGGCCCGACGTGGACTGAAGCTTTCTTT. It encodes CASSFGSRGPTWTEAFF. The V and J genes are TRBV28 and TRBJ1-1; perhaps TRBD1 as D (6 bases). The length of the CDR3 is 17 residues. From germline, CDR1 is MDHEN and CDR2 SYDVKM. V was trimmed by 3 bases and J by 5 bases, leaving 22 bases between them.

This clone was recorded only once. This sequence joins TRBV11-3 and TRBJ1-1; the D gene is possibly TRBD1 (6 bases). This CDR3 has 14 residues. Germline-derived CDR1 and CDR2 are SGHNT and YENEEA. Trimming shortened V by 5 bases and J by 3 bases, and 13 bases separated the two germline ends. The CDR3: CASSKQGGDTEAFF. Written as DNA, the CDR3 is TGTGCCAGCAGCAAACAGGGAGGGGACACTGAAGCTTTCTTT.

This chain's CDR3 is CASTPINTEAFF. The DNA of the CDR3 is TGTGCCAGCACCCCCATCAACACTGAAGCTTTCTTT. The rearrangement uses TRBV28 and TRBJ1-1; D call uncertain. Germline V gene data show CDR1 as MDHEN and CDR2 as SYDVKM. The CDR3 length is 12 residues. The V and J ends lost 7 bases and 2 bases respectively, with 8 bases between them. Filled out from reference TRBV28 and TRBJ1-1, the complete variable domain reads DVKVTQSSRYLVKRTGEKVFLECVQDMDHENMFWYRQDPGLGLRLIYFSYDVKMKEKGDIPEGYSVSREKKERFSLILESASTNQTSMYLCASTPINTEAFFGQGTRLTVV.

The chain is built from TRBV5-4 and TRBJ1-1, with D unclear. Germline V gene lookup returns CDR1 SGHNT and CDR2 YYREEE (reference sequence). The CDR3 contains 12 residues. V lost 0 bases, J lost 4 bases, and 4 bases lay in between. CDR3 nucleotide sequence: TGTGCCAGCAGCTTGGACACCACTGAAGCTTTCTTT. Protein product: CASSLDTTEAFF. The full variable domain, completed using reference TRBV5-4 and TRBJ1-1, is ETGVTQSPTHLIKTRGQQVTLRCSSQSGHNTVSWYQQALGQGPQFIFQYYREEENGRGNFPPRFSGLQFPNYSSELNVNALELDDSALYLCASSLDTTEAFFGQGTRLTVV.

CDR3 protein: CASSSLGYLDTEAFF. The CDR3 DNA is TGTGCCAGCAGCTCTCTCGGGTATTTGGACACTGAAGCTTTCTTT. The V call is TRBV11-3, the J call TRBJ1-1; D gene uncertain. This CDR3 has 15 residues. V shed 4 bases and J shed 3 bases, with 15 bases lying between them. CDR1 is SGHNT, CDR2 YENEEA, per germline.

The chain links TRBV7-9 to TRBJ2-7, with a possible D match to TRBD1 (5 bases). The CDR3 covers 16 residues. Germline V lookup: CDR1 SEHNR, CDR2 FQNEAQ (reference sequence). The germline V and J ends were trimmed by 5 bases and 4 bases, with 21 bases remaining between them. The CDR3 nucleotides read TGTGCCAGCAGCCTTATAGAACGACAGACGGCATACGAGCAGTACTTC. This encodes CASSLIERQTAYEQYF.

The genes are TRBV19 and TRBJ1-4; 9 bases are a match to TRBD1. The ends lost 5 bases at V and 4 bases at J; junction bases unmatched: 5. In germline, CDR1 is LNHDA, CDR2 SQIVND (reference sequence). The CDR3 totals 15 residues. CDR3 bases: TGTGCCAGTAGTCCACAGGGGGCGGGTAATGAAAAACTGTTTTTT. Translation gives CASSPQGAGNEKLFF.

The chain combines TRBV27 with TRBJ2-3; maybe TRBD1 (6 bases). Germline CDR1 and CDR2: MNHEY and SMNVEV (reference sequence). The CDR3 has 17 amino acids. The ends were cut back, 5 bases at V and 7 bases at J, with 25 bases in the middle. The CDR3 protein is CASSLWARQDRLYTQYF. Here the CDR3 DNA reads TGTGCCAGCAGTCTTTGGGCGAGACAGGACCGTTTGTATACGCAGTATTTT.

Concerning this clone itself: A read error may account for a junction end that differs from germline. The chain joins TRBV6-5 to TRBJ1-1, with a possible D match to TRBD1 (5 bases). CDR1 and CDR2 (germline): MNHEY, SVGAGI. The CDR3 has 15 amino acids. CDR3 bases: TGTGCCAGCAGTTGGGACGCTGGGGGGAACATTGAAGCTTTCTTT. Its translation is CASSWDAGGNIEAFF.

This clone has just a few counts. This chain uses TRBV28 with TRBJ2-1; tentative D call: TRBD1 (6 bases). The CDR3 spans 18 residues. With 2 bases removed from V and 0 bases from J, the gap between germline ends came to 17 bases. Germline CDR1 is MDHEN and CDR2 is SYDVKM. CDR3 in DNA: TGTGCCAGCAGTTTACCCTACACGACAGGAGTCTCCTACAATGAGCAGTTCTTC. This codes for CASSLPYTTGVSYNEQFF.

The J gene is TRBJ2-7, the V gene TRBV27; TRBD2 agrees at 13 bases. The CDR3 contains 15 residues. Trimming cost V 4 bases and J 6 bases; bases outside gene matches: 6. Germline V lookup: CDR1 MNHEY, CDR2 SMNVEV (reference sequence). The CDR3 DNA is TGTGCCAGCAGTTCCGGGACTAGCGGGAAGGGCGAGCAGTACTTC. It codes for CASSSGTSGKGEQYF.

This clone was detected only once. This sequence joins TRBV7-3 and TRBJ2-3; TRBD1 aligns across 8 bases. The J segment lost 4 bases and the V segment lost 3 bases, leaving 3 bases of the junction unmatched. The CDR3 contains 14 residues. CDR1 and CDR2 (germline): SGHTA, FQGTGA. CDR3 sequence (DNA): TGTGCCAGCAGCTTGGACAGGGCGGCAGATACGCAGTATTTT. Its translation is CASSLDRAADTQYF.